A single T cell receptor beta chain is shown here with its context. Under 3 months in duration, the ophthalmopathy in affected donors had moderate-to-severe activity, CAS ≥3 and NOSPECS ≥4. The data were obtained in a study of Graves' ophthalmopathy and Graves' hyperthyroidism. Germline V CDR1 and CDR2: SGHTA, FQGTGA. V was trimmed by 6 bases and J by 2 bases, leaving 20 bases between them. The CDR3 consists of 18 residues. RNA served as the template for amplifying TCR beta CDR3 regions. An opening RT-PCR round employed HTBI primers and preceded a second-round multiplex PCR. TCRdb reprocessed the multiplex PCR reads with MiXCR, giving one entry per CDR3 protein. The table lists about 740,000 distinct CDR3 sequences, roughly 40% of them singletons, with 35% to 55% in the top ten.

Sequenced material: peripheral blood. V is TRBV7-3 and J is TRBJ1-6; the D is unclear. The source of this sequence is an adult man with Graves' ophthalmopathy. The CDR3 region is CASSYKLRGGTYNSPLHF. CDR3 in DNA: TGTGCCAGCAGTTACAAACTCCGGGGTGGCACCTATAATTCACCCCTCCACTTT.